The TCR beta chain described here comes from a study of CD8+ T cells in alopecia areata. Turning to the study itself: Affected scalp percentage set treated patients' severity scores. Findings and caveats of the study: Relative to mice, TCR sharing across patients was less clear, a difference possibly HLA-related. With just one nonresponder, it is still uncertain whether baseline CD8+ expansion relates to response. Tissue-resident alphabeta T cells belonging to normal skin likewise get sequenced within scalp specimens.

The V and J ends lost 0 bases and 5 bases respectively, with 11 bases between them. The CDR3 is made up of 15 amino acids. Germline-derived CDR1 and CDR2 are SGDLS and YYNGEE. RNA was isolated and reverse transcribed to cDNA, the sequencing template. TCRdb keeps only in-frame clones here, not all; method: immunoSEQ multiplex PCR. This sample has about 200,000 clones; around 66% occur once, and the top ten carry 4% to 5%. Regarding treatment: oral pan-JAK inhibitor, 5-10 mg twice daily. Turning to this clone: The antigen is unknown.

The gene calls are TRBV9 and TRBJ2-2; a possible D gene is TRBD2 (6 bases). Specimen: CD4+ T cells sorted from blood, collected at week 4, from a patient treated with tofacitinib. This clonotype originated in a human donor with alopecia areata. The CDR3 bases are TGTGCCAGCAGCGTAGGTTCCCGGGAGACCGGGGAGCTGTTTTTT. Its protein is CASSVGSRETGELFF. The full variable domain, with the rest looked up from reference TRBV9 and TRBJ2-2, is DSGVTQTPKHLITATGQRVTLRCSPRSGDLSVYWYQQSLDQGLQFLIQYYNGEERAKGNILERFSAQQFPDLHSELNLSSLELGDSALYFCASSVGSRETGELFFGEGSRLTVL.